What follows describes a single T cell receptor beta chain. The antigen remains undetermined. This sample is drawn from a study of blood T cells in healthy people across ages. A second PCR, run for roughly 7 to 11 cycles, used a sample-barcoded 5' primer plus a J-beta primer mix. Through a template-switch adaptor with 12 random nucleotides, each cDNA molecule received a tag. TCRdb ran MiXCR on the 5' RACE reads and lists one entry per CDR3 protein. The table shows 450,000 to 700,000 distinct CDR3 sequences, with 27% occurring only once. Overall study results and limits: Older individuals had lower TCR beta diversity per million T cells (the decline was roughly linear). Observed TCR beta diversity showed a strong correlation with the percentage of naive T cells as measured by flow cytometry.

Specimen: blood. The sequence came from a woman between 65 and 79 years old in good health.

CDR3 sequence reads: CASSLGTGWDTQYF. CDR3 nucleotides: TGTGCCAGCAGCTTAGGAACAGGGTGGGATACGCAGTATTTT. The chain has TRBV11-2 and TRBJ2-3, with D possibly TRBD1 on 6 matching bases. Trimming left V 1 base short and J 6 bases short, with 11 bases between. Germline lookup yields CDR1 SGHAT and CDR2 FQNNGV. CDR3 size: 14 residues.